The present T cell receptor beta chain was sequenced within a study of blood T cell repertoires in COVID-19. The CDR3 has 12 residues. CDR1 is LNHDA, CDR2 SQIVND, per germline (reference sequence). V shed 3 bases, J shed 12 bases, and the junction held 4 bases outside the gene matches. Sequencing used immunoSEQ multiplex PCR; TCRdb keeps in-frame clones, though not all of them. The data contain around 130,000 clones, about 79% of them singletons. The rearrangement joins TRBV19 to TRBJ1-2, with 10 nucleotides matching TRBD1. The TCR originated in a woman between 50 and 59 years old with acute or convalescent COVID-19. The sequencing sample was made of peripheral blood. The DNA for the CDR3 is TGTGCCAGTAGTATGAGACAGGGGGCCAACACCTTC. It encodes CASSMRQGANTF.